Shown below are 27 T cell receptor beta chains from a single sample sequenced in a study of identical twins. In TCRdb, the 5' RACE reads were re-called with MiXCR into one record per CDR3 protein. The repertoire has just over 450,000 distinct CDR3 sequences, 11% to 15% of them found once; the top ten carry around 0.57%. These data were also reused for a study on yellow fever vaccine responses in identical twins.

Sequenced sample: CD4+ T cells sorted from blood. Receptors were obtained from a woman aged 18 to 35 in good health.

V and J are TRBV7-2 and TRBJ2-5; TRBD2 is a possible D gene (5 bases). The V and J ends lost 2 bases and 2 bases respectively, with 9 bases between them. The CDR3 loop spans 14 amino acids. Germline assignment: CDR1 SGHTA and CDR2 FQGNSA. The CDR3: CASSLRGFQETQYF. The CDR3 DNA is TGTGCCAGCAGCTTACGGGGTTTTCAAGAGACCCAGTACTTC.

The J gene is TRBJ2-3, the V gene TRBV29-1; D is uncertain. Germline CDR1 and CDR2: SQVTM and ANQGSEA. Trimming left V 6 bases short and J 6 bases short, with 7 bases between. The CDR3 has 10 residues. CDR3 in amino acids: CSVGFDTQYF. For the CDR3, the DNA is TGCAGCGTGGGGTTTGATACGCAGTATTTT.

The chain is built from TRBV18 and TRBJ2-7; 8 nucleotides match TRBD1. The CDR3 runs 15 residues. Germline lookup yields CDR1 KGHSH and CDR2 LQKENI. V lost 3 bases, J lost 2 bases, and 6 bases stayed unmatched. The DNA for the CDR3 is TGTGCCAGCTCACCGCCGGACAGGGCGCCCTACGAGCAGTACTTC. Translating it yields CASSPPDRAPYEQYF. The whole variable domain, filled in from reference TRBV18 and TRBJ2-7, reads NAGVMQNPRHLVRRRGQEARLRCSPMKGHSHVYWYRQLPEEGLKFMVYLQKENIIDESGMPKERFSAEFPKEGPSILRIQQVVRGDSAAYFCASSPPDRAPYEQYFGPGTRLTVT.

The chain joins TRBV4-1 to TRBJ1-5; D unresolved. The CDR3 covers 16 residues. Deletions cut 0 bases from V and 3 bases from J, with 12 bases between. Germline V gives CDR1 MGHRA, CDR2 YSYEKL. In nucleotides, the CDR3 is TGCGCCAGCAGCCAAGAGGGTGTCGGTTCCAATCAGCCCCAGCATTTT. This translates into CASSQEGVGSNQPQHF.

In its sample, this clonotype was seen a few times. This sequence joins TRBV19 and TRBJ2-3; weak D call: TRBD2 (5 bases). Germline V gene data show CDR1 as LNHDA and CDR2 as SQIVND (reference sequence). The V end was cut by 4 bases, the J end by 0 bases, with 11 bases between. This CDR3 comprises 15 residues. The CDR3 is CASSSGQTSTDTQYF. In nucleotides, the CDR3 is TGTGCCAGTAGTAGCGGGCAAACTAGCACAGATACGCAGTATTTT.

This rearrangement joins TRBV7-2 to TRBJ2-1; D not certain. Looked up from germline, CDR1 is SGHTA and CDR2 is FQGNSA. V dropped 4 bases and J dropped 8 bases, with 12 bases sitting between them. This CDR3 is built from 13 residues. CDR3 bases: TGTGCCAGCAGCTCACCAAAGCCGGATGAGCAGTTCTTC. Its translation is CASSSPKPDEQFF.

The chain carries TRBV10-3 and TRBJ2-1, with D perhaps matching TRBD1 or TRBD2 (5 bases each). This CDR3 is built from 13 residues. V was cut by 4 bases and J by 7 bases, with 11 bases left in between. CDR1 and CDR2 from the germline V gene are ENHRY and SYGVKD. In DNA, the CDR3 is TGTGCCATCAGTGGCCGGGGCAATAATGAGCAGTTCTTC. Residues: CAISGRGNNEQFF.

This chain uses TRBV18 with TRBJ2-7; a weak D match, TRBD1 (5 bases). Trimming took 3 bases from V and 5 from J, leaving 14 bases between them. Per germline, CDR1 KGHSH and CDR2 LQKENI. The length of the CDR3 is 14 residues. The CDR3 nucleotides are TGTGCCAGCTCACCTGTTTCAGGGATCAACGAGCAGTACTTC. Its translation: CASSPVSGINEQYF.

This sequence joins TRBV10-3 and TRBJ2-5, with a tentative D call TRBD2 (6 bases). Trimming took 5 bases from V and 5 from J, leaving 9 bases between them. This CDR3 is built from 12 residues. Per germline, CDR1 ENHRY and CDR2 SYGVKD. The CDR3 sequence: CAISPRGETQYF. The CDR3 nucleotides read TGTGCCATCAGTCCACGGGGGGAGACCCAGTACTTC.

The chain employs TRBV6-1 and TRBJ1-4; TRBD1 matches at 8 bases. In germline, CDR1 is MNHNS, CDR2 SASEGT. CDR3 length: 15 amino acids. V was pared by 6 bases and J by 1 base, with 4 bases of the junction left unmatched. CDR3 sequence: CASSGQGVTNEKLFF. In DNA form, the CDR3 reads TGTGCCAGCAGCGGACAGGGTGTAACTAATGAAAAACTGTTTTTT.

The table lists this clonotype with a few counts. In DNA, the CDR3 is TGTGCCAGCTCACCCCTCGGGACAGGGGGCTTGTACGAGCAGTACTTC. Amino acids: CASSPLGTGGLYEQYF. The chain couples TRBV18 to TRBJ2-7; 12 nucleotides match TRBD1. Per germline, CDR1 KGHSH and CDR2 LQKENI. The CDR3 sequence is 16 residues long. V shed 3 bases, J shed 4 bases, and the junction held 7 bases outside the gene matches.

This sequence joins TRBV12-3 or TRBV12-4 and TRBJ2-1, with 9 bases identical to TRBD2. The V and J ends lost 6 bases and 6 bases, in that order; junction bases with no gene match: 9. This CDR3 has 15 amino acids. The CDR3 nucleotides read TGTGCCAGCAGGCGGACTAGCGCCCCCCGCAATGAGCAGTTCTTC. This encodes CASRRTSAPRNEQFF.

The chain links TRBV10-2 to TRBJ2-7; 7 bases map to TRBD1. Germline loops: CDR1 WSHSY, CDR2 SAAADI. This CDR3 region has 17 residues. V was pared by 1 base and J by 6 bases, with 15 bases of the junction left unmatched. In DNA form, the CDR3 reads TGCGCCAGCAGTGAGTTGGGACAGTATCTAGCAGTTGGCGAGCAGTACTTC. Translated: CASSELGQYLAVGEQYF.

In its sample, this clonotype was seen many times. J is TRBJ1-1 and V is TRBV5-1; weak D call: TRBD1 (5 bases). This CDR3 region has 17 residues. Germline lookup yields CDR1 SGHRS and CDR2 YFSETQ. V was cut by 4 bases and J by 0 bases, with 19 bases left in between. The CDR3 DNA reads TGCGCCAGCAGCCTCGAGCAGGGTAGGCGAATGAACACTGAAGCTTTCTTT. Translated, it gives CASSLEQGRRMNTEAFF. Supplemented by reference TRBV5-1 and TRBJ1-1, the full variable domain reads KAGVTQTPRYLIKTRGQQVTLSCSPISGHRSVSWYQQTPGQGLQFLFEYFSETQRNKGNFPGRFSGRQFSNSRSEMNVSTLELGDSALYLCASSLEQGRRMNTEAFFGQGTRLTVV.

The CDR3 reads CASSLEGLPTDTQYF. CDR3 DNA: TGCGCCAGCAGCTTAGAGGGACTACCCACAGATACGCAGTATTTT. This chain joins TRBV5-1 and TRBJ2-3; TRBD2 matches 7 bases. The V segment lost 2 bases and the J segment 2 bases; nucleotides outside the gene matches: 5. Germline values: CDR1 SGHRS, CDR2 YFSETQ. The CDR3 contains 15 residues.

This clonotype has only a few counts. V and J are TRBV7-9 and TRBJ1-5, with a possible D match to TRBD1 (5 bases). The length of the CDR3 is 14 residues. The ends were cut back, 5 bases at V and 1 base at J, with 9 bases in the middle. Germline values: CDR1 SEHNR, CDR2 FQNEAQ (reference sequence). The CDR3 sequence is CASSGTGSNQPQHF. DNA for the CDR3: TGTGCCAGCAGCGGGACTGGGAGCAATCAGCCCCAGCATTTT.

This clonotype was seen only a few times. The genes are TRBV20-1 and TRBJ1-2; 7 nucleotides match TRBD1. CDR3 length: 14 residues. V was clipped by 4 bases and J by 5 bases; unmatched bases: 10. Germline V lookup: CDR1 DFQATT, CDR2 SNEGSKA (reference sequence). The CDR3 region is CSAKLGTADYGYTF. The CDR3 bases are TGCAGTGCTAAACTCGGGACAGCCGATTATGGCTACACCTTC.

This chain uses TRBV15 with TRBJ2-7; D call uncertain. CDR1 is LNHNV and CDR2 is YYDKDF in the germline V gene (reference sequence). Trimming took 2 bases from V and 2 from J, leaving 4 bases between them. This CDR3 is built from 12 residues. This chain's CDR3 is CATSRSTYEQYF. CDR3 DNA sequence: TGTGCCACCAGCAGAAGCACCTACGAGCAGTACTTC. Filled out from reference TRBV15 and TRBJ2-7, the complete variable domain reads DAMVIQNPRYQVTQFGKPVTLSCSQTLNHNVMYWYQQKSSQAPKLLFHYYDKDFNNEADTPDNFQSRRPNTSFCFLDIRSPGLGDTAMYLCATSRSTYEQYFGPGTRLTVT.

V usage is TRBV7-2 and J usage is TRBJ1-5; D not resolved. The CDR3 has 14 residues. Germline CDR1 is SGHTA and CDR2 is FQGNSA. V lost 5 bases, J lost 7 bases, and 15 bases lay in between. The CDR3 DNA is TGTGCCAGCAGCCCAGCCGGGAAAGGGCAGCCCCAGCATTTT. This encodes CASSPAGKGQPQHF.

This clonotype appeared once. The CDR3 DNA reads as TGTGCCAGCAGCTCGACAGGGACCGTCTACGAGCAGTACTTC. This encodes CASSSTGTVYEQYF. The chain has TRBV11-3 and TRBJ2-7; 7 nucleotides match TRBD1. Germline V CDR1 and CDR2: SGHNT, YENEEA. The CDR3 sequence is 14 residues long. The trim removed 4 bases at V and 3 bases at J, leaving 6 bases unmatched.

The table lists this clonotype with a few counts. V gene TRBV12-3 or TRBV12-4 combines with J gene TRBJ2-6; the match to TRBD1 covers 10 bases. CDR3 length: 17 amino acids. With 6 bases clipped from V and 1 base from J, the junction kept 6 bases outside the gene matches. The CDR3 here is CASSPGTGASGANVLTF. DNA of the CDR3: TGTGCCAGCAGCCCCGGGACAGGGGCTTCTGGGGCCAACGTCCTGACTTTC.

V gene TRBV2 combines with J gene TRBJ2-7, with D possibly matching TRBD2 (6 bases). The CDR3 is made up of 14 amino acids. Trimming took 4 bases from V and 4 from J, leaving 14 bases between them. In germline, CDR1 is SNHLY, CDR2 FYNNEI. The CDR3 nucleotides read TGTGCCAGCAGTGGTGAAGCGGGCGTATACGAGCAGTACTTC. It specifies CASSGEAGVYEQYF.

V gene TRBV11-1 combines with J gene TRBJ1-6; 10 bases are a match to TRBD1. The CDR3 contains 19 residues. Germline V gene sequence: CDR1 SGHAT, CDR2 FQDESV (reference sequence). After removal of 4 bases from V and 0 bases from J, the junction contained 9 bases not matched to a gene. As DNA, the CDR3 is TGTGCCAGCAGCTCCAGGGACAGGGGTCCGAGCTCCTATAATTCACCCCTCCACTTT. Residues: CASSSRDRGPSSYNSPLHF. The entire variable domain, with the rest obtained from reference TRBV11-1 and TRBJ1-6, is as follows: EAEVAQSPRYKITEKSQAVAFWCDPISGHATLYWYRQILGQGPELLVQFQDESVVDDSQLPKDRFSAERLKGVDSTLKIQPAELGDSAMYLCASSSRDRGPSSYNSPLHFGNGTRLTVT.

In its sample, this clonotype was seen a few times. This rearrangement joins TRBV29-1 to TRBJ2-4, with TRBD2 matching 7 bases. From germline, CDR1 is SQVTM and CDR2 ANQGSEA. The CDR3 sequence is 15 residues long. V lost 3 bases, J lost 0 bases, and 5 bases stayed unmatched. CDR3 bases: TGCAGCGTTGAGTCGGGGGGTCTAGCCAAAAACATTCAGTACTTC. It encodes CSVESGGLAKNIQYF.

The rearrangement uses TRBV20-1 and TRBJ1-5, with D uncertain. The germline gives CDR1 DFQATT, CDR2 SNEGSKA (reference sequence). This CDR3 has 15 amino acids. Trimming left V 3 bases short and J 1 base short, with 13 bases between. CDR3 sequence: CSASNRLGSNQPQHF. The CDR3 region has the DNA TGCAGTGCTAGTAACCGACTGGGGAGCAATCAGCCCCAGCATTTT.

This clonotype was picked up a small number of times. V and J are TRBV18 and TRBJ2-1; perhaps TRBD2 as D (6 bases). The CDR3 runs to 19 residues. Germline CDR1 is KGHSH and CDR2 is LQKENI. V lost 3 bases and J lost 1, with 22 bases in between. This CDR3 is CASSPSGLPASLSYNEQFF. The CDR3 DNA reads TGTGCCAGCTCACCGAGCGGGCTCCCGGCTTCGCTTTCCTACAATGAGCAGTTCTTC.

Only one count was recorded for this clonotype. This chain uses TRBV7-9 with TRBJ2-3; possible D gene TRBD2, 6 bases. This CDR3 region has 17 residues. The V gene lost 5 bases and the J gene lost 4 bases, with 22 bases spanning the gap. The germline V gene encodes CDR1 SEHNR and CDR2 FQNEAQ (reference sequence). In DNA, the CDR3 is TGTGCCAGCAGCCCCCCCTGGGTAGCGGCACAGTCAGATACGCAGTATTTT. Amino acid sequence: CASSPPWVAAQSDTQYF.